The 16 T cell receptor beta chains listed next were all sequenced from one sample in a study of CD8 T cells in Susac syndrome. Reverse transcription of roughly 0.5 to 1 ug RNA was carried out with random hexamers. TCRdb reprocessed the immunoSEQ multiplex PCR reads via MiXCR and lists one record per CDR3 protein. The sample gives about 300,000 distinct CDR3 sequences, about 82% of which show up once; 0.21% is in the top ten. Sequences were obtained from CD8+ T cells from PBMCs. These receptor sequences come from a human donor with multiple sclerosis.

This clonotype was observed a handful of times. J is TRBJ2-7 and V is TRBV28; no clear D. The germline CDR1 and CDR2 sequences are MDHEN and SYDVKM. Deletions cut 3 bases from V and 6 bases from J, with 6 bases between. CDR3 length equals 11 residues. CDR3 loop: CASSLVSEQYF. Written as DNA, the CDR3 is TGTGCCAGCAGTTTGGTGAGCGAGCAGTACTTC.

V usage is TRBV7-9 and J usage is TRBJ1-2; 7 nucleotides align to TRBD1. CDR1 is SEHNR, CDR2 FQNEAQ, per germline (reference sequence). J gave up 2 bases and V 5 bases, and 14 bases lay outside the gene matches. The CDR3 covers 17 residues. CDR3 coding DNA: TGTGCCAGCAGCCCACCTCTAACAGAGACAGGGAACTATGGCTACACCTTC. Amino acids: CASSPPLTETGNYGYTF.

The rearrangement links TRBV19 to TRBJ1-5, with 7 bases that match TRBD1. V shed 9 bases, J shed 4 bases, and the junction held 6 bases outside the gene matches. The CDR3 has 13 amino acids. Per the germline V gene, CDR1 is LNHDA and CDR2 is SQIVND (reference sequence). CDR3 loop: CARLRDRNQPQHF. The CDR3 DNA follows: TGTGCCAGACTCCGGGACAGAAATCAGCCCCAGCATTTT.

The CDR3 protein is CASSERGQGTSNTGELFF. The CDR3 DNA sequence: TGTGCCAGCAGTGAGAGGGGGCAGGGTACCTCGAACACCGGGGAGCTGTTTTTT. The J gene is TRBJ2-2, the V gene TRBV6-4; 7 bases map to TRBD1. Looked up from germline, CDR1 is MRHNA and CDR2 is SNTAGT. The ends lost 3 bases at V and 0 bases at J; junction bases unmatched: 10. CDR3 length equals 18 residues.

The CDR3 nucleotides read TGTGCCAGCAGTCGTCCCGGGACAGGGGCCCCCCTCAACAATGAGCAGTTCTTC. As protein: CASSRPGTGAPLNNEQFF. J is TRBJ2-1 and V is TRBV28; 10 positions agree with TRBD1. Germline V CDR1 and CDR2: MDHEN, SYDVKM. The CDR3 totals 18 residues. V lost 5 bases and J lost 5; bases outside the gene matches: 15. The full variable domain, in which reference TRBV28 and TRBJ2-1 provide the parts outside the CDR3, is DVKVTQSSRYLVKRTGEKVFLECVQDMDHENMFWYRQDPGLGLRLIYFSYDVKMKEKGDIPEGYSVSREKKERFSLILESASTNQTSMYLCASSRPGTGAPLNNEQFFGPGTRLTVL.

V and J are TRBV10-3 and TRBJ2-7, with 10 positions matching TRBD2. J gave up 3 bases and V 10 bases, and 12 bases lay outside the gene matches. Germline CDR1 ENHRY, CDR2 SYGVKD. CDR3 length equals 15 residues. The DNA of the CDR3 is TGTGCCACCAGGCCCCGAGGACTAGCGGTCTACGAGCAGTACTTC. It is translated as CATRPRGLAVYEQYF.

The rearrangement joins TRBV20-1 to TRBJ2-1, with TRBD2 matching 8 bases. The CDR3 runs 16 residues. Trimming removed 3 bases from V and 4 bases from J; junction bases left unmatched: 11. The germline gives CDR1 DFQATT, CDR2 SNEGSKA (reference sequence). The CDR3 DNA reads TGCAGTGCTAGCCCCTTGCGGGAGGTGGCATACAATGAGCAGTTCTTC. It codes for CSASPLREVAYNEQFF.

The rearrangement joins TRBV4-3 to TRBJ2-5; TRBD2 matches 7 bases. Germline CDR1 reads LGHNA; CDR2 reads YSLEER. This CDR3 has 15 residues. V lost 0 bases to trimming and J lost 4 bases; unmatched junction nucleotides: 5. DNA of the CDR3: TGCGCCAGCAGCCAAGATCGGGGGGTCCGAGAGACCCAGTACTTC. This translates into CASSQDRGVRETQYF.

V usage is TRBV27 and J usage is TRBJ2-7; D is perhaps TRBD2 (6 bases). The germline CDR1 and CDR2 sequences are MNHEY and SMNVEV (reference sequence). Trimming took off 3 bases at V and 0 bases at J, with 9 bases between the two ends. The CDR3 is made up of 14 amino acids. The CDR3 DNA sequence: TGTGCCAGCAGTTTTAGCGGCTTCTCCTACGAGCAGTACTTC. It yields the protein CASSFSGFSYEQYF.

V and J are TRBV14 and TRBJ1-2; weak D call: TRBD1 (6 bases). Trimming shortened V by 8 bases and J by 4 bases, and 17 bases separated the two germline ends. Germline V CDR1 and CDR2: SGHDN, FVKESK. CDR3 size: 14 residues. CDR3 loop: CASEVPGTPYGYTF. CDR3 in DNA: TGTGCCAGCGAAGTGCCCGGGACACCCTATGGCTACACCTTC.

This rearrangement joins TRBV29-1 to TRBJ2-1, with D uncertain. Germline lookup yields CDR1 SQVTM and CDR2 ANQGSEA. CDR3 length equals 12 residues. V gave up 2 bases and J gave up 13 bases, with 15 bases separating them. This CDR3 is CSVEIFGEPQFF. The CDR3 region has the DNA TGCAGCGTTGAAATCTTCGGCGAACCCCAGTTCTTC.

This chain joins TRBV7-9 and TRBJ2-3; unclear D gene. Trimming removed 5 bases from V and 0 bases from J, with 12 bases in between. There are 15 residues in the CDR3. Germline V lookup: CDR1 SEHNR, CDR2 FQNEAQ (reference sequence). The CDR3 coding sequence is TGTGCCAGCAGCAGTCAAGGGTCAAGCACAGATACGCAGTATTTT. It translates to CASSSQGSSTDTQYF.

The rearrangement links TRBV27 to TRBJ1-1, with D possibly TRBD1 on 5 matching bases. CDR3 length equals 15 residues. In germline, CDR1 is MNHEY, CDR2 SMNVEV (reference sequence). V shed 7 bases and J shed 1 base, with 16 bases lying between them. CDR3 sequence: CASTLRGATNTEAFF. CDR3 nucleotides: TGTGCCAGCACCTTAAGGGGCGCGACGAACACTGAAGCTTTCTTT.

V and J are TRBV7-3 and TRBJ2-1, with D uncertain. V lost 4 bases, J lost 8 bases, and 12 bases lay in between. The CDR3 is 13 amino acids. The V gene's germline CDR1 is SGHTA and CDR2 FQGTGA. This chain's CDR3 is CASSYSLGDEQFF. The CDR3 DNA is TGTGCCAGCAGCTACTCATTGGGTGATGAGCAGTTCTTC. Based on the CDR3 plus reference TRBV7-3 and TRBJ2-1, the full variable domain is GAGVSQTPSNKVTEKGKYVELRCDPISGHTALYWYRQSLGQGPEFLIYFQGTGAADDSGLPNDRFFAVRPEGSVSTLKIQRTERGDSAVYLCASSYSLGDEQFFGPGTRLTVL.

The rearrangement uses TRBV9 and TRBJ2-7; unclear D gene. The length of the CDR3 is 15 residues. The V end lost 4 bases, the J end lost 0 bases, and 14 bases lay between the germline ends. CDR1 is SGDLS, CDR2 YYNGEE, per germline. This CDR3 reads CASSQGFHSSYEQYF. The CDR3, as DNA: TGTGCCAGCAGCCAAGGCTTTCATAGCTCCTACGAGCAGTACTTC. Looking up the rest from reference TRBV9 and TRBJ2-7 gives the full variable domain: DSGVTQTPKHLITATGQRVTLRCSPRSGDLSVYWYQQSLDQGLQFLIQYYNGEERAKGNILERFSAQQFPDLHSELNLSSLELGDSALYFCASSQGFHSSYEQYFGPGTRLTVT.

The chain couples TRBV3-1 to TRBJ2-3, with 7 bases matching TRBD1. Germline V CDR1 and CDR2: LGHDT, YNNKEL (reference sequence). After removal of 3 bases from V and 2 bases from J, the junction contained 5 bases not matched to a gene. CDR3 length: 15 amino acids. In DNA form, the CDR3 reads TGTGCCAGCAGCCATACAGGGGCCTTCACAGATACGCAGTATTTT. The encoded protein is CASSHTGAFTDTQYF.